This T cell receptor (beta chain) was obtained from a study of human T cells and chemical hapten exposure. Regarding the study as a whole: There was alopecia in the donors, so their immune response may differ from that of healthy people.

TCRdb re-derived calls from the RACE reads in MiXCR, one entry per CDR3 protein. The sample lists around 380,000 distinct CDR3 sequences; roughly 6% were seen once. The time point: pre-sensitization, week 0. Noted treatment: therapeutic diphenylcyclopropenone sensitization with weekly scalp DPC. The CDR3 sequence is 13 residues long. From germline, CDR1 is MDHEN and CDR2 SYDVKM. V shed 2 bases and J shed 0 bases, with 5 bases lying between them. This clonotype was recorded many times. Its antigen is as yet unknown. This receptor was taken from a woman under 30 with alopecia areata. Some clones in this sample may be carry-over from other donors' samples. Material: whole blood, obtained in connection with sensitization to the hapten diphenylcyclopropenone (DPC). The chain is built from TRBV28 and TRBJ2-7; D call uncertain. CDR3 in amino acids: CASSLHSSYEQYF. CDR3 sequence (DNA): TGTGCCAGCAGTTTACACAGCTCCTACGAGCAGTACTTC.